The text below deals with one T cell receptor (beta chain). Here immunoSEQ multiplex PCR was the method, and the copy in TCRdb shows in-frame clones only, minus some. Seen here are about 500,000 clones, approximately 80% observed once, and the top ten hold 12%. This entry comes from a study of shared clonotypes between healthy human individuals. The CDR3 totals 15 residues. The V call is TRBV21-1, the J call TRBJ2-7; the table's D gene call, TRBD1, was not cross checked with the DNA. TRBV21-1 is noted as a pseudogene. This receptor was obtained from a middle-aged woman in good health. Some clones in this sample may be carry-over from other donors' samples. Sequencing was carried out using PBMCs. The CDR3 here is CASSNWTLCPYEQYF. As DNA, the CDR3 is TGTGCCAGCAGCAACTGGACACTTTGTCCCTACGAGCAGTACTTC.